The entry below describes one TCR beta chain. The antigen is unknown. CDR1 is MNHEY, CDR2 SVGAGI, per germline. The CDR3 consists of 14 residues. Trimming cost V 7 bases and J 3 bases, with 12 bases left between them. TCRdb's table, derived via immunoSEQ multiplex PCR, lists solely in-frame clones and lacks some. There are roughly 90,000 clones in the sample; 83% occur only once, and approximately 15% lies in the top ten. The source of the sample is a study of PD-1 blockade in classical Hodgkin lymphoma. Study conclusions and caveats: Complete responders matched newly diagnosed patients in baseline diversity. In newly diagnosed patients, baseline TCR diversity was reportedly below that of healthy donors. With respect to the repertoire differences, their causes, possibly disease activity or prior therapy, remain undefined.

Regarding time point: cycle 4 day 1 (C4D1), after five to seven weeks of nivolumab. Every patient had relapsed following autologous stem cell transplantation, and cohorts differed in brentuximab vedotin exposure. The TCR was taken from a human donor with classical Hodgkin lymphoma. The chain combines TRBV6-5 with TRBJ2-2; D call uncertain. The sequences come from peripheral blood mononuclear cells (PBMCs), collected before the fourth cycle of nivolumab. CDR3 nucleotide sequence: TGTGCCAGCACCGCGCTCCCAGACACCGGGGAGCTGTTTTTT. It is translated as CASTALPDTGELFF.